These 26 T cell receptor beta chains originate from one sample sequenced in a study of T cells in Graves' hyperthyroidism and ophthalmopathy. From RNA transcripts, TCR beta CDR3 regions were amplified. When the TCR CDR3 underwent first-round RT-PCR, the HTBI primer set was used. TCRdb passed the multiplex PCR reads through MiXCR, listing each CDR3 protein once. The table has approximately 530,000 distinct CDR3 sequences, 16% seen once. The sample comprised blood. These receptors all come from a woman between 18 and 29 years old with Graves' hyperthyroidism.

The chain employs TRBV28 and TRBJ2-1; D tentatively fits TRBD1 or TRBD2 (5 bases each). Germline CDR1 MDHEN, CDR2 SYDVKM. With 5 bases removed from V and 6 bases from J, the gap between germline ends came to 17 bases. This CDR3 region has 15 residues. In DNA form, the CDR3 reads TGTGCCAGCAGTCTAACTAGACAGTACACCAATGAGCAGTTCTTC. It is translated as CASSLTRQYTNEQFF.

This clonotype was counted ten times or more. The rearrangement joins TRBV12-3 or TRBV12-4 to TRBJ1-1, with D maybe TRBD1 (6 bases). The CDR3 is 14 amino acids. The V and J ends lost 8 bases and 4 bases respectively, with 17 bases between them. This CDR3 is CASLLGGLSTEAFF. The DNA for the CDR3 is TGTGCCAGCCTTCTAGGGGGGCTCAGCACTGAAGCTTTCTTT.

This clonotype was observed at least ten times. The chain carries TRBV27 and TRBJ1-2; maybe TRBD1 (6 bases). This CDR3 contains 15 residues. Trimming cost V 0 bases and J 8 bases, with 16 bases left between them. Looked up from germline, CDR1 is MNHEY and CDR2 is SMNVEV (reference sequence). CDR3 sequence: CASSLSLGGREGYTF. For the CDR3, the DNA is TGTGCCAGCAGTTTATCGCTGGGGGGCCGAGAGGGCTACACCTTC.

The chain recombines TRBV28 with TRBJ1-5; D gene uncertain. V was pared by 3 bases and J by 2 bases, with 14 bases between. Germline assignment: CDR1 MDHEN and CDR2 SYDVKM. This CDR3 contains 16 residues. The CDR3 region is CASSLDLGRGNQPQHF. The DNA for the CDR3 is TGTGCCAGCAGTTTGGATTTAGGCAGAGGCAATCAGCCCCAGCATTTT.

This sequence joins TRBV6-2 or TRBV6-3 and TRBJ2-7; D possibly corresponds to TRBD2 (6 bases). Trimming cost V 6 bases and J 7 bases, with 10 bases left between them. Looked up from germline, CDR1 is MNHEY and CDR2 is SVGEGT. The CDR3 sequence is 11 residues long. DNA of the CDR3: TGTGCCAGCAGGAACGGGGGTGAGCAGTACTTC. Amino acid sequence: CASRNGGEQYF.

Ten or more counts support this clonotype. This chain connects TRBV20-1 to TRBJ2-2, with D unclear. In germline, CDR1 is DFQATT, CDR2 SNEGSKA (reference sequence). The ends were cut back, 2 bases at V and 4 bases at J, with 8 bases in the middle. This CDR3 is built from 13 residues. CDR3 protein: CSARYPITGELFF. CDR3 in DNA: TGCAGTGCTAGATACCCAATCACCGGGGAGCTGTTTTTT.

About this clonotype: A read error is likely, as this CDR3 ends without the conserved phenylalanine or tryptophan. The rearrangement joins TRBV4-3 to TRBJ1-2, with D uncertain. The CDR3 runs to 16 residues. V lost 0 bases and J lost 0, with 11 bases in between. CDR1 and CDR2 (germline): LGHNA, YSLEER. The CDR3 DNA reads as TGCGCCAGCAGCCAAGACCTGTACCTCGCTAACTATGGCTACACCATC. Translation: CASSQDLYLANYGYTI.

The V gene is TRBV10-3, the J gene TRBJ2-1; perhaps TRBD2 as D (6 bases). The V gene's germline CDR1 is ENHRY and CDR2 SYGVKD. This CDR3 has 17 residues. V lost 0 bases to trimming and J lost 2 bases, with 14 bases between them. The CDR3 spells CAISESRDVPPYNEQFF. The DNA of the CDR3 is TGTGCCATCAGTGAGTCGCGGGATGTACCCCCCTACAATGAGCAGTTCTTC.

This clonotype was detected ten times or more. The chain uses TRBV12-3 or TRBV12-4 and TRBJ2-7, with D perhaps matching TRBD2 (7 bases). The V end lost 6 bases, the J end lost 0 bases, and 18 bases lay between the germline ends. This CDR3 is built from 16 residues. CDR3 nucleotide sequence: TGTGCCAGCAGCCCGCGGGGGCAGACTAGCTCCTACGAGCAGTACTTC. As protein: CASSPRGQTSSYEQYF.

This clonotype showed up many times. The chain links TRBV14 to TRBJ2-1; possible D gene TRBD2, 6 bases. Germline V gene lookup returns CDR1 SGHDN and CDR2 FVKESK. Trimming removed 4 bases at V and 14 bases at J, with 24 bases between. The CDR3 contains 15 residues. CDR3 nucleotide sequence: TGTGCCAGCAGCCGGCTCCAGGAGGCGGGGACCCGAAAGTTCTTC. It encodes CASSRLQEAGTRKFF.

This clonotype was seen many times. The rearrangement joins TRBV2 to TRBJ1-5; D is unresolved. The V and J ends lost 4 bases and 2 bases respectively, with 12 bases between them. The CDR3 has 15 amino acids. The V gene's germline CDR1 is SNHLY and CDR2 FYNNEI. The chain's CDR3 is CASSGTRGGNQPQHF. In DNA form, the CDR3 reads TGTGCCAGCAGTGGGACCCGGGGAGGCAATCAGCCCCAGCATTTT. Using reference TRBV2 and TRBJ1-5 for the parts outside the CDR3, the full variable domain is EPEVTQTPSHQVTQMGQEVILRCVPISNHLYFYWYRQILGQKVEFLVSFYNNEISEKSEIFDDQFSVERPDGSNFTLKIRSTKLEDSAMYFCASSGTRGGNQPQHFGDGTRLSIL.

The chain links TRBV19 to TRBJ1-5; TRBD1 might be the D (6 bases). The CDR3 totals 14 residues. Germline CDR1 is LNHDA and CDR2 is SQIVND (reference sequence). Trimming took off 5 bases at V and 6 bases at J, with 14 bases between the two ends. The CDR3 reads CASSPRQEAQPQHF. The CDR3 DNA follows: TGTGCCAGTAGTCCCCGACAGGAGGCTCAGCCCCAGCATTTT. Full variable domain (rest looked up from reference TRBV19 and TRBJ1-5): DGGITQSPKYLFRKEGQNVTLSCEQNLNHDAMYWYRQDPGQGLRLIYYSQIVNDFQKGDIAEGYSVSREKKESFPLTVTSAQKNPTAFYLCASSPRQEAQPQHFGDGTRLSIL.

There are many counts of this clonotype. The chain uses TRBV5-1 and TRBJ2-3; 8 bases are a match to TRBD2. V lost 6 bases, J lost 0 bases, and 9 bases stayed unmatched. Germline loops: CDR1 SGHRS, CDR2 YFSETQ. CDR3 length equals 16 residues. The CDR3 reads CASTLPQRGSTDTQYF. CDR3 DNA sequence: TGCGCCAGCACCCTGCCACAGCGGGGGAGCACAGATACGCAGTATTTT.

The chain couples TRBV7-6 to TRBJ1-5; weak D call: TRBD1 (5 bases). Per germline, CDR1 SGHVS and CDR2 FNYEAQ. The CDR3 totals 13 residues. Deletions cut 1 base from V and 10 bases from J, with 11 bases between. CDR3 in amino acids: CASSLGQLGPQHF. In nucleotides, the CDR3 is TGTGCCAGCAGCTTAGGACAGCTTGGACCCCAGCATTTT.

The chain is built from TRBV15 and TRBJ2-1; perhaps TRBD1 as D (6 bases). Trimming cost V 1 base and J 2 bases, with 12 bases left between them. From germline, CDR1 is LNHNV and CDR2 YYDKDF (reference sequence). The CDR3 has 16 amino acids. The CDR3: CATSRGPGQPYNEQFF. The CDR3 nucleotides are TGTGCCACCAGCAGAGGCCCGGGACAACCCTACAATGAGCAGTTCTTC.

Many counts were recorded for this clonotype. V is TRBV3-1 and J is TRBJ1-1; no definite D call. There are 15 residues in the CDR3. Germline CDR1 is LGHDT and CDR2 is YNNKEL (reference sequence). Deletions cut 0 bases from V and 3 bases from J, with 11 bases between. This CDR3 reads CASSQDRGFDTEAFF. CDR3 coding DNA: TGTGCCAGCAGCCAAGATCGGGGATTCGACACTGAAGCTTTCTTT.

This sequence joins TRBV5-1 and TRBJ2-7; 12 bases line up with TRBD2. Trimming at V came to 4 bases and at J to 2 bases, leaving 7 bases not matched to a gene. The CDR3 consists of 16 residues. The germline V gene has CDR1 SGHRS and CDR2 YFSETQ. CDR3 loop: CASSPTTSGRTYEQYF. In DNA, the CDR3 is TGCGCCAGCAGCCCAACTACTAGCGGGAGGACCTACGAGCAGTACTTC.

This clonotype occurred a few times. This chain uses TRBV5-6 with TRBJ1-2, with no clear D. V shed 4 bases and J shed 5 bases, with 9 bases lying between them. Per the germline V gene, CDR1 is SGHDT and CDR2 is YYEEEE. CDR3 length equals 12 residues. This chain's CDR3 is CASSETRYGYTF. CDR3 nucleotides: TGTGCCAGCAGCGAAACTAGATATGGCTACACCTTC.

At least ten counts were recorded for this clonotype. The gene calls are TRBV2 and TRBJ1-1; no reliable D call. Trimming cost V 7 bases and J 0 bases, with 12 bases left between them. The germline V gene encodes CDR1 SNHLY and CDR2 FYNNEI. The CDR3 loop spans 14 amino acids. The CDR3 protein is CASTFGRVNTEAFF. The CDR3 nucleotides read TGTGCCAGCACCTTTGGACGGGTGAACACTGAAGCTTTCTTT.

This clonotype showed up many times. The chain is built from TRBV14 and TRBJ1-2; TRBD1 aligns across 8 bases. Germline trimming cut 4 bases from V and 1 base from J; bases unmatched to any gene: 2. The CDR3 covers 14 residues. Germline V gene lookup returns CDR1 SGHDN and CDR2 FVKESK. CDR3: CASSPQGGNYGYTF. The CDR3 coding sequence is TGTGCCAGCAGCCCACAGGGGGGTAACTATGGCTACACCTTC.

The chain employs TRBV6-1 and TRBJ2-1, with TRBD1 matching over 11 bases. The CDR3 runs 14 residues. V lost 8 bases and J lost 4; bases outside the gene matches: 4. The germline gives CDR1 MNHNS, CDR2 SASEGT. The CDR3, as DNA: TGTGCCAGCCGAGGACAGGGGGCTTACAATGAGCAGTTCTTC. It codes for CASRGQGAYNEQFF.

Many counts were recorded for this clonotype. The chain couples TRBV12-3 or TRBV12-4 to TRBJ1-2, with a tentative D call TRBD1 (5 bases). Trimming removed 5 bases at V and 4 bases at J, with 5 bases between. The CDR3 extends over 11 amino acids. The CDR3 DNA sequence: TGTGCCAGCAGTGACAGCTATGGCTACACCTTC. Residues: CASSDSYGYTF.

The CDR3 loop is CASGLETGENTF. The CDR3 DNA is TGTGCTAGTGGTTTGGAAACAGGGGAAAACACCTTC. The chain carries TRBV12-5 and TRBJ1-2; TRBD1 matches 7 bases. V was clipped by 1 base and J by 12 bases; unmatched bases: 5. Germline-derived CDR1 and CDR2 are LGHNT and FRNRAP. The CDR3 spans 12 residues.

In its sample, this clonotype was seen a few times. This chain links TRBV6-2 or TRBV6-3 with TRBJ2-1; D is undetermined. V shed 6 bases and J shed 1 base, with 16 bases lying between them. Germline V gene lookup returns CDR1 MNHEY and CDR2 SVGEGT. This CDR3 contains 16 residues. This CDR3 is CASSPVFSRSYNEQFF. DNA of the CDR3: TGTGCCAGCAGCCCGGTATTTAGCCGGTCCTACAATGAGCAGTTCTTC.

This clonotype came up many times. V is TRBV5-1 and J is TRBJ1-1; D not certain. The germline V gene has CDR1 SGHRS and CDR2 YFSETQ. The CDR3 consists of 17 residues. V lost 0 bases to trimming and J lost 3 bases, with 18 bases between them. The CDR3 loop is CASSLGSRQFGDTEAFF. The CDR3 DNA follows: TGCGCCAGCAGCTTGGGATCGAGACAATTTGGGGACACTGAAGCTTTCTTT.

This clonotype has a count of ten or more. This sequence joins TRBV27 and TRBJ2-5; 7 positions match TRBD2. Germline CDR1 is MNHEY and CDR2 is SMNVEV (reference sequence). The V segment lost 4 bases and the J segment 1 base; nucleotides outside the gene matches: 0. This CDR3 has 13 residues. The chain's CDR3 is CASSSGGQETQYF. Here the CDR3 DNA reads TGTGCCAGCAGTTCGGGGGGCCAAGAGACCCAGTACTTC.